This is a list of T cell receptor beta chains from one sample in a study of CD8+CD57+ T cells in acquired aplastic anemia. MiXCR, run by TCRdb on the reads, gives a single entry per CDR3 protein. Among 150,000 to 200,000 distinct CDR3 sequences listed, about 60% were seen once. Material for sequencing was sorted CD4+, CD8+, or CD8+CD57+ T cells (not recorded which) from PBMCs. The receptors here all came from a human donor in good health. Each CDR3 is given with its conserved first and last residue. The order of the fields is V gene, clone size, D gene, J gene, CDR3 protein, CDR3 DNA. D genes are given only for firm matches. Clone size is stated in some rows and not others, as once, few, many or a class when expanded.

v_call: TRBV24-1; clone_size: .; d_call: .; j_call: TRBJ2-7; cdr3_aa: CATSDRRAGAYEQYF; cdr3_nt: TGTGCCACCAGTGATCGGCGGGCCGGGGCTTACGAGCAGTACTTC
v_call: TRBV6-1; clone_size: many; d_call: .; j_call: TRBJ2-3; cdr3_aa: CASSLVGGGASDTQYF; cdr3_nt: TGTGCCAGCAGTTTAGTGGGGGGGGGCGCATCGGATACGCAGTATTTT
v_call: TRBV10-3; clone_size: .; d_call: .; j_call: TRBJ2-6; cdr3_aa: CATGSSSGANVLTF; cdr3_nt: TGTGCCACCGGGTCTAGCTCTGGGGCCAACGTCCTGACTTTC
v_call: TRBV20-1; clone_size: .; d_call: .; j_call: TRBJ1-2; cdr3_aa: CMTGVYGYTF; cdr3_nt: TGCATGACAGGCGTTTATGGCTACACCTTC
v_call: TRBV7-9; clone_size: .; d_call: .; j_call: TRBJ2-3; cdr3_aa: CASSLNLGADTQYF; cdr3_nt: TGTGCCAGCAGCTTAAACCTCGGGGCGGATACGCAGTATTTT
v_call: TRBV7-3; clone_size: .; d_call: .; j_call: TRBJ2-5; cdr3_aa: CASSRQWGVQETQYF; cdr3_nt: TGTGCCAGCAGCCGCCAATGGGGCGTCCAAGAGACCCAGTACTTC
v_call: TRBV6-5; clone_size: many; d_call: .; j_call: TRBJ1-4; cdr3_aa: CASSYSTGKLFF; cdr3_nt: TGTGCCAGCAGTTACTCGACGGGAAAACTGTTTTTT
v_call: TRBV25-1; clone_size: .; d_call: TRBD2; j_call: TRBJ2-7; cdr3_aa: CASSMAGGGHEQYF; cdr3_nt: TGTGCCAGCAGTATGGCGGGGGGTGGTCACGAGCAGTACTTC
v_call: TRBV5-6; clone_size: many; d_call: TRBD1; j_call: TRBJ1-5; cdr3_aa: CASSLWDRGHGNQPQHF; cdr3_nt: TGTGCCAGCAGCTTGTGGGACAGGGGGCATGGCAATCAGCCCCAGCATTTT
v_call: TRBV11-3; clone_size: .; d_call: TRBD1; j_call: TRBJ2-1; cdr3_aa: CASSPRTGFTSNEQFF; cdr3_nt: TGTGCCAGCAGCCCCCGGACAGGGTTTACGTCTAATGAGCAGTTCTTC
v_call: TRBV7-9; clone_size: .; d_call: .; j_call: TRBJ2-1; cdr3_aa: CASATYNEQFF; cdr3_nt: TGTGCCAGCGCTACCTACAATGAGCAGTTCTTC
v_call: TRBV6-6; clone_size: .; d_call: TRBD1; j_call: TRBJ1-5; cdr3_aa: CASSADRARPQHF; cdr3_nt: TGTGCCAGCAGTGCGGACAGGGCACGGCCCCAGCATTTT
v_call: TRBV19; clone_size: once; d_call: .; j_call: TRBJ1-2; cdr3_aa: CASIGRRGYTF; cdr3_nt: TGTGCCAGTATCGGCAGACGTGGCTACACCTTC
v_call: TRBV9; clone_size: .; d_call: TRBD2; j_call: TRBJ2-1; cdr3_aa: CASSDGGGVGNEQFF; cdr3_nt: TGTGCCAGCAGCGATGGGGGAGGGGTAGGCAATGAGCAGTTCTTC
v_call: TRBV30; clone_size: .; d_call: .; j_call: TRBJ1-2; cdr3_aa: CAWRHGVDGYTF; cdr3_nt: TGTGCCTGGAGACACGGGGTGGATGGCTACACCTTC
v_call: TRBV29-1; clone_size: .; d_call: TRBD1; j_call: TRBJ1-2; cdr3_aa: CSASVQGAYGYTF; cdr3_nt: TGCAGCGCGTCAGTGCAGGGGGCCTATGGCTACACCTTC
v_call: TRBV25-1; clone_size: few; d_call: .; j_call: TRBJ2-2; cdr3_aa: CASSEFEDLNTGELFF; cdr3_nt: TGTGCCAGCAGTGAATTTGAGGATTTGAACACCGGGGAGCTGTTTTTT